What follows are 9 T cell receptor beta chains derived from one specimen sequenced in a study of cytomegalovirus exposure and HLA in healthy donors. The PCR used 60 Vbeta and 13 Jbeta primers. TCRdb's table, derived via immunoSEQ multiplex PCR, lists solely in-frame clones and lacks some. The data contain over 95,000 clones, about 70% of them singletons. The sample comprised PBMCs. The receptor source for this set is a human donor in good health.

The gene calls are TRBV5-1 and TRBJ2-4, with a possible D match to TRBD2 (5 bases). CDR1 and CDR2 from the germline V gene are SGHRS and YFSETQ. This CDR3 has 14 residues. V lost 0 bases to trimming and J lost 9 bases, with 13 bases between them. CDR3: CASSLEDFVPIQYF. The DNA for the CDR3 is TGCGCCAGCAGCTTGGAGGACTTCGTGCCCATTCAGTACTTC.

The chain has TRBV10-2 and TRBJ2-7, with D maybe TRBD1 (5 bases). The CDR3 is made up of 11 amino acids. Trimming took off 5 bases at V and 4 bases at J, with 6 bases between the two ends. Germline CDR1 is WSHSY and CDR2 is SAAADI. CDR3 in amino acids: CASSRQYEQYF. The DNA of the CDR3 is TGCGCCAGCAGTCGACAGTACGAGCAGTACTTC.

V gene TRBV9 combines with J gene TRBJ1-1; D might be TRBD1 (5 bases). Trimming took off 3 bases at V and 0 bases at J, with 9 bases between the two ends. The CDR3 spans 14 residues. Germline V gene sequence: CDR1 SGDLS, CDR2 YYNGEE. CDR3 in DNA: TGTGCCAGCAGCGCTCGACAGATGAACACTGAAGCTTTCTTT. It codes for CASSARQMNTEAFF.

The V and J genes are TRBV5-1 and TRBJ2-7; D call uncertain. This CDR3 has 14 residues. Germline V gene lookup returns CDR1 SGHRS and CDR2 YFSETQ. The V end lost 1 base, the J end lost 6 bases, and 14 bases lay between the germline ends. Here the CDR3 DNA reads TGCGCCAGCAGCTTGAACAGTGCGTTCTTCGAGCAGTACTTC. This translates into CASSLNSAFFEQYF.

This chain's CDR3 is CASSDRFTEAFF. Here the CDR3 DNA reads TGTGCCAGCAGTGACAGGTTCACTGAAGCTTTCTTT. The J gene is TRBJ1-1, the V gene TRBV6-1; D gene unclear. Germline CDR1 reads MNHNS; CDR2 reads SASEGT. V was shortened by 3 bases and J by 4 bases, with 6 bases between the two germline ends. The CDR3 has 12 residues.

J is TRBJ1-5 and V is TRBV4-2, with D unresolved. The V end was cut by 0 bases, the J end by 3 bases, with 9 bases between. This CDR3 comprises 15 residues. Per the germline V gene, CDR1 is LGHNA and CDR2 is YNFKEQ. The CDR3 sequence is CASSQDPGNNQPQHF. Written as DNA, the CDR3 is TGTGCCAGCAGCCAAGACCCAGGAAACAATCAGCCCCAGCATTTT.

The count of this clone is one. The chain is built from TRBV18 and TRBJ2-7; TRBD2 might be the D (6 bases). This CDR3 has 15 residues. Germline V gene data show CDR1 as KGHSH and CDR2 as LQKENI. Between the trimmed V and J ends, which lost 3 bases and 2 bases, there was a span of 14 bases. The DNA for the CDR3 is TGTGCCAGCTCACCGTCGGAGGGGATTACCTACGAGCAGTACTTC. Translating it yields CASSPSEGITYEQYF.

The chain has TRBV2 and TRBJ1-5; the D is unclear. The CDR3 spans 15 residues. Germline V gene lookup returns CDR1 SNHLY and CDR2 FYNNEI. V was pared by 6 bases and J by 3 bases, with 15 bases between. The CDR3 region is CASREKMRDNQPQHF. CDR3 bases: TGTGCCAGCAGGGAAAAAATGAGGGACAATCAGCCCCAGCATTTT.

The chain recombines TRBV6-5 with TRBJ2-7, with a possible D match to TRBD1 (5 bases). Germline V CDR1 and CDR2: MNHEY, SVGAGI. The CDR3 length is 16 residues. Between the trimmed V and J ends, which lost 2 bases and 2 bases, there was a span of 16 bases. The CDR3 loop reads CASSYKGAGNAYEQYF. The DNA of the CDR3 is TGTGCCAGCAGTTACAAAGGGGCAGGCAACGCCTACGAGCAGTACTTC.